One sample yielded the 9 T cell receptor beta chains listed below, sequenced in a study of CD8+ T cells in alopecia areata. In each case, RNA was isolated and then reverse transcribed into cDNA as the sequencing template. Assay: immunoSEQ multiplex PCR; the TCRdb copy retains only in-frame clones and omits some. The sample gives about 120,000 clones, 47% of which show up once; over 9.5% is in the top ten. The material sequenced was NKG2D-low CD8+ T cells sorted from blood. The receptor set was obtained from a human donor with alopecia areata.

The J gene is TRBJ2-7, the V gene TRBV9; 7 bases agree with TRBD1. Trimming cost V 8 bases and J 2 bases; bases outside gene matches: 4. The length of the CDR3 is 12 residues. Germline V gene lookup returns CDR1 SGDLS and CDR2 YYNGEE. The CDR3 protein is CASPGQPYEQYF. CDR3 DNA sequence: TGTGCCAGTCCGGGACAGCCCTACGAGCAGTACTTC.

The rearrangement uses TRBV30 and TRBJ2-7; tentative D call: TRBD2 (6 bases). The CDR3 runs 13 residues. Per germline, CDR1 GTSNPN and CDR2 SVGIG (reference sequence). V dropped 2 bases and J dropped 4 bases, with 12 bases sitting between them. The CDR3 here is CAWSTGLAYEQYF. The CDR3 coding sequence is TGTGCCTGGAGTACGGGACTTGCTTACGAGCAGTACTTC.

The chain combines TRBV28 with TRBJ1-2; 8 bases fit TRBD1. The CDR3 is 15 residues long. Germline CDR1 and CDR2: MDHEN and SYDVKM. V lost 2 bases to trimming and J lost 8 bases; unmatched junction nucleotides: 10. In DNA, the CDR3 is TGTGCCAGCAGTTTAGGACAGGGCTCTGCAGGCGGCTACACCTTC. Residues: CASSLGQGSAGGYTF.

The gene calls are TRBV29-1 and TRBJ2-1, with 7 bases aligning to TRBD2. With V trimmed by 8 bases and J by 7 bases, 5 bases remained unmatched. The CDR3 spans 11 residues. The germline CDR1 and CDR2 sequences are SQVTM and ANQGSEA. CDR3 nucleotides: TGCAGCCGGGGGGACGGGAATGAGCAGTTCTTC. Translation gives CSRGDGNEQFF.

The chain couples TRBV4-1 to TRBJ2-3; 11 bases are shared with TRBD2. The CDR3 has 17 amino acids. V was pared by 2 bases and J by 2 bases, with 6 bases of the junction left unmatched. Germline CDR1 reads MGHRA; CDR2 reads YSYEKL. As DNA, the CDR3 is TGCGCCAGCAGCCAACCACTAGCGGGAGTGGTCACAGATACGCAGTATTTT. Translating it yields CASSQPLAGVVTDTQYF.

The V and J genes are TRBV19 and TRBJ2-1, with D perhaps TRBD1 (6 bases). CDR1 is LNHDA, CDR2 SQIVND, per germline (reference sequence). The CDR3 totals 15 residues. Trimming took off 7 bases at V and 8 bases at J, with 21 bases between the two ends. CDR3 bases: TGTGCCAGTACCTCAAATTGGCAGGGGAGCGATGAGCAGTTCTTC. This codes for CASTSNWQGSDEQFF.

CDR3 protein: CASSIGTGFEAFF. The CDR3 DNA is TGTGCCAGCAGCATTGGGACAGGCTTCGAAGCTTTCTTT. The chain combines TRBV7-6 with TRBJ1-1; 8 positions agree with TRBD1. CDR3 length equals 13 residues. Germline trimming cut 5 bases from V and 8 bases from J; bases unmatched to any gene: 7. In germline, CDR1 is SGHVS, CDR2 FNYEAQ.

The chain has TRBV27 and TRBJ1-2; 7 nucleotides line up with TRBD1. Germline V CDR1 and CDR2: MNHEY, SMNVEV (reference sequence). Losses at the gene ends were 8 bases for V and 8 bases for J; bases not matched to a gene: 8. This CDR3 has 12 amino acids. The CDR3 DNA reads TGTGCCAGCCGGGACAGCGCACGCGGCTACACCTTC. As protein: CASRDSARGYTF.

This chain uses TRBV27 with TRBJ2-7; D ambiguous. V was pared by 3 bases and J by 5 bases, with 14 bases between. The CDR3 sequence is 14 residues long. CDR1 is MNHEY and CDR2 is SMNVEV in the germline V gene (reference sequence). CDR3 DNA sequence: TGTGCCAGCAGTTTTTTTCCGAAGAGTGACGAGCAGTACTTC. Encoded protein: CASSFFPKSDEQYF.